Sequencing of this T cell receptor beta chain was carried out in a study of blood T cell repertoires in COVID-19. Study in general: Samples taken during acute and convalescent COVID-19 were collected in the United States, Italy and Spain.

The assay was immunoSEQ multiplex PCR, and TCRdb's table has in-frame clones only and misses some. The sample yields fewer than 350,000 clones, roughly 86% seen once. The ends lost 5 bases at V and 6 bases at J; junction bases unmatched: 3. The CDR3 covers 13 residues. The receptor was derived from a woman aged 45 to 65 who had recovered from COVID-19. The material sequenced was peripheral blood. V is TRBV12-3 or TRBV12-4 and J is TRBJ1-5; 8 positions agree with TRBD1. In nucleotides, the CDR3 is TGTGCCAGCAGTGGACAGGGAGGTCAGCCCCAGCATTTT. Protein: CASSGQGGQPQHF.